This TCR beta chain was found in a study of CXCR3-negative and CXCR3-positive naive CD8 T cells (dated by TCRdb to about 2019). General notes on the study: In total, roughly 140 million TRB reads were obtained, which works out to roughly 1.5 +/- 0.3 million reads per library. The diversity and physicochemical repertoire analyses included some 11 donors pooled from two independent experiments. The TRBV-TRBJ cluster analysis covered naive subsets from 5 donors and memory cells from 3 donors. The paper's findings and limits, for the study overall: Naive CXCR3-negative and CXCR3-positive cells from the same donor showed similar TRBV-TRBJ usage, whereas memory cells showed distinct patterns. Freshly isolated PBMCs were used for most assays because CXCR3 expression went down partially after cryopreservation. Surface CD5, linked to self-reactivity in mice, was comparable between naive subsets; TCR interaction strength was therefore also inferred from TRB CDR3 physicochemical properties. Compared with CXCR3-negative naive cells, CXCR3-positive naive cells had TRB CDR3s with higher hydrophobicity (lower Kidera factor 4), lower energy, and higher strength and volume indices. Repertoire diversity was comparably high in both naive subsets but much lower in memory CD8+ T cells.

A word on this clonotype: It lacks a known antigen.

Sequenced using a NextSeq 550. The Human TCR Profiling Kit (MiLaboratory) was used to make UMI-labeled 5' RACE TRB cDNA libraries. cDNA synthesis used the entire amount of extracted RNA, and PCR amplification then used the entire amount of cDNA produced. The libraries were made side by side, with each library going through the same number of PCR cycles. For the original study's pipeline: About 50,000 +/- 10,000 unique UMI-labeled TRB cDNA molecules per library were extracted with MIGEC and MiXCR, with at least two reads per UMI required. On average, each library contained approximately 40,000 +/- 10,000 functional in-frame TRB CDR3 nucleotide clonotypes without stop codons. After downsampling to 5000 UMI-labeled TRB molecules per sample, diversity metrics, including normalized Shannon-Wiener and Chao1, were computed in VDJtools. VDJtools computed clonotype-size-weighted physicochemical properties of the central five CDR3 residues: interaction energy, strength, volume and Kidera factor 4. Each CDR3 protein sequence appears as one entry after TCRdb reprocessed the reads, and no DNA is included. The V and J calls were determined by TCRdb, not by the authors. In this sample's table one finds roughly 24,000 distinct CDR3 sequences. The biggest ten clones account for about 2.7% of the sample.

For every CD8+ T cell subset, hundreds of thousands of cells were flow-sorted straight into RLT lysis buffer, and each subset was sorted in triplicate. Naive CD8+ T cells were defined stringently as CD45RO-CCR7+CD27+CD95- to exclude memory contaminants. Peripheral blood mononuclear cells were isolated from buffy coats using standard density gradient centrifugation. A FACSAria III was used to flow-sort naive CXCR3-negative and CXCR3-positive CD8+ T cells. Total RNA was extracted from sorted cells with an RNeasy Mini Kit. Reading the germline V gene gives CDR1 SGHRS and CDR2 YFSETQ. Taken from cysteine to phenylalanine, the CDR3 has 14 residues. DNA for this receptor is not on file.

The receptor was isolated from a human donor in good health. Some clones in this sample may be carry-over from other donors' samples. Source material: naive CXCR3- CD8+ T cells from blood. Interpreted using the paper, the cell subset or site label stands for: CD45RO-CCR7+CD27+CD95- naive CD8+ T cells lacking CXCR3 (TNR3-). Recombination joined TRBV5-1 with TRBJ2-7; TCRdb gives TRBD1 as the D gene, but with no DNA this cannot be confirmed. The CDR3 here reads CASSLVTGGYEQYF.